This TCR beta chain was found in a study of blood T cell repertoires in COVID-19. Looked up from germline, CDR1 is GTSNPN and CDR2 is SVGIG (reference sequence). The CDR3 is 15 amino acids. With 3 bases clipped from V and 3 bases from J, the junction kept 7 bases outside the gene matches. Sequencing was performed with immunoSEQ multiplex PCR; in TCRdb, only in-frame clones are kept and a portion is missing. Of fewer than 85,000 clones detected, 88% appear once; the ten largest clones hold about 4.6%. The origin of this receptor is a human donor in a cohort sampled during active COVID-19. The rearrangement joins TRBV30 to TRBJ1-5; 8 nucleotides agree with TRBD1. Sequencing was carried out using peripheral blood. The CDR3 nucleotides read TGTGCCTGGAGCCACCACAGGGGGATCAATCAGCCCCAGCATTTT. As protein: CAWSHHRGINQPQHF.